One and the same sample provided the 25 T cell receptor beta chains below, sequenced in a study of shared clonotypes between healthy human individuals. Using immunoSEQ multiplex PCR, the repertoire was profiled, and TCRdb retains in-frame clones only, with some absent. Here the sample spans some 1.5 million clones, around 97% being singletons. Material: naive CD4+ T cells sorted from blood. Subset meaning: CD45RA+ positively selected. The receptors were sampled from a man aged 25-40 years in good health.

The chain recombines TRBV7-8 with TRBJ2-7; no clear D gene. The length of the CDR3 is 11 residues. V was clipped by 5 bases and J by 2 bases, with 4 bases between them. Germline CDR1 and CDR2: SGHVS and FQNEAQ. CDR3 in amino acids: CASSPAYEQYF. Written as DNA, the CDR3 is TGTGCCAGCAGCCCGGCCTACGAGCAGTACTTC.

The CDR3 region is CASSSQDRGFNEQFF. The CDR3 nucleotides are TGTGCCAGCAGCTCCCAGGACAGGGGATTCAATGAGCAGTTCTTC. The rearrangement uses TRBV5-4 and TRBJ2-1; 9 bases match TRBD1. J lost 6 bases, V lost 3 bases, and 7 bases had no gene match. The germline V gene has CDR1 SGHNT and CDR2 YYREEE (reference sequence). The CDR3 covers 15 residues.

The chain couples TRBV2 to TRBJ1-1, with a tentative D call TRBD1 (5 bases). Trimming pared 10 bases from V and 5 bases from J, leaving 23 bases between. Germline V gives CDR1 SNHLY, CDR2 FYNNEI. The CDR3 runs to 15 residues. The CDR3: CANTGTEVFRTEAFF. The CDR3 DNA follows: TGTGCCAACACCGGGACTGAGGTTTTTAGGACTGAAGCTTTCTTT. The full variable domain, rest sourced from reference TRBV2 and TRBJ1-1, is EPEVTQTPSHQVTQMGQEVILRCVPISNHLYFYWYRQILGQKVEFLVSFYNNEISEKSEIFDDQFSVERPDGSNFTLKIRSTKLEDSAMYFCANTGTEVFRTEAFFGQGTRLTVV.

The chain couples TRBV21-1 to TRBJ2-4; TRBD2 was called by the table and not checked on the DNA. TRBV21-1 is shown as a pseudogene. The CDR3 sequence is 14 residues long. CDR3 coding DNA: TGTGCCAGCAGCATTGGACTCGCGGAAAACATTCAGTACTTC. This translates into CASSIGLAENIQYF.

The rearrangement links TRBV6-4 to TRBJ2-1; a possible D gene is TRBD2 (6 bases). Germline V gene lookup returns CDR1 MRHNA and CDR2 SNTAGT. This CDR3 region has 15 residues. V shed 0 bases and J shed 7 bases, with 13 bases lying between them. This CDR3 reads CASSDSSGSGNEQFF. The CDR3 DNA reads TGTGCCAGCAGTGACTCGAGCGGGTCGGGGAATGAGCAGTTCTTC.

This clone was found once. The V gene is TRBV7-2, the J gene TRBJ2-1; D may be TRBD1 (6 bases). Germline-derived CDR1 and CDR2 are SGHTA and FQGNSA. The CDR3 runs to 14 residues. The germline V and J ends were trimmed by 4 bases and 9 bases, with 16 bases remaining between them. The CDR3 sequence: CASSSGQPGGEQFF. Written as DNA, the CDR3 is TGTGCCAGCAGCTCCGGACAGCCTGGTGGTGAGCAGTTCTTC.

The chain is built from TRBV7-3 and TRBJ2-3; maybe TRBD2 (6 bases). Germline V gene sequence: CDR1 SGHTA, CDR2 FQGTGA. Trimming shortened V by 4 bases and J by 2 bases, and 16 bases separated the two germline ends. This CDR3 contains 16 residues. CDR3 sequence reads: CASSSNPGLDTDTQYF. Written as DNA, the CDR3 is TGTGCCAGCAGCTCGAATCCGGGACTCGACACAGATACGCAGTATTTT.

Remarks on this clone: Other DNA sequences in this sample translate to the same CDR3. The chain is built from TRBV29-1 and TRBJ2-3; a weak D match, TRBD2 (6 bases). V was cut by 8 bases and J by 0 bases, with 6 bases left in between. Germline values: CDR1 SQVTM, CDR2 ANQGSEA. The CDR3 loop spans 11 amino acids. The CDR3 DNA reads TGCAGCACTAGCAGCACAGATACGCAGTATTTT. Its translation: CSTSSTDTQYF.

The CDR3 region has the DNA TGTGCCTGGAGTAACTCTGGGGCCAACGTCCTGACTTTC. Protein: CAWSNSGANVLTF. This chain uses TRBV30 with TRBJ2-6; no clear D gene. Per germline, CDR1 GTSNPN and CDR2 SVGIG (reference sequence). This CDR3 is 13 amino acids long. The V gene lost 2 bases and the J gene lost 0 bases, with 2 bases spanning the gap.

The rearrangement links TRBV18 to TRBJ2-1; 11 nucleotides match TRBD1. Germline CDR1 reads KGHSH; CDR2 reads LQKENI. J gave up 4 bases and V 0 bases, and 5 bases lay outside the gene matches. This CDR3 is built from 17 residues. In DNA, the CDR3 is TGTGCCAGCTCACCACCGAGGACAGGGGGCGCTTACAATGAGCAGTTCTTC. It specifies CASSPPRTGGAYNEQFF.

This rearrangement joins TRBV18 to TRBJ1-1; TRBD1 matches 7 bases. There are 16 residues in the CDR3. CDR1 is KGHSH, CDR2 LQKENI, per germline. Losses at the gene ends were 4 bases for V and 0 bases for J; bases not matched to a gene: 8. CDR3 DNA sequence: TGTGCCAGCTCACAAGGACAGGTGATCATGAACACTGAAGCTTTCTTT. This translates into CASSQGQVIMNTEAFF.

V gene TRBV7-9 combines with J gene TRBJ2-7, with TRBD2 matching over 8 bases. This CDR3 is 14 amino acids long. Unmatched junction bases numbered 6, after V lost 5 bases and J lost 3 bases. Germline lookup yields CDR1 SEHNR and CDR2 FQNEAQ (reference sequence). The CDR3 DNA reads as TGTGCCAGCAGCCCCCGGGAGGGCCGCTACGAGCAGTACTTC. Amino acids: CASSPREGRYEQYF.

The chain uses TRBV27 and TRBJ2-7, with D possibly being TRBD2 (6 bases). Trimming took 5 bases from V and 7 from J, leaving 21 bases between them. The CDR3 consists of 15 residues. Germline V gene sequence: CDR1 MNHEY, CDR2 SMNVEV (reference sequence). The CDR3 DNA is TGTGCCAGCAGTGATCCGGGACGCGGGGCGGTTGAGCAGTACTTC. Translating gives CASSDPGRGAVEQYF.

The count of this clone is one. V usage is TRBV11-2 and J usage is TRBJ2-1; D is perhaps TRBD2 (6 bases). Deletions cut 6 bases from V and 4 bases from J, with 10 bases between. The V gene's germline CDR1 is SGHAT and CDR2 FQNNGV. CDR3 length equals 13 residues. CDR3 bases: TGTGCCAGCAGGAGGGACTCGTACAATGAGCAGTTCTTC. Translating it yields CASRRDSYNEQFF.

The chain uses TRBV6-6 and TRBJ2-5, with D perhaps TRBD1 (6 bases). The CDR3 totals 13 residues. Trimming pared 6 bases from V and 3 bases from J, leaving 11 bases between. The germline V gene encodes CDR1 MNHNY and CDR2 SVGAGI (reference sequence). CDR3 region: CASSPTGKETQYF. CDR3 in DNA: TGTGCCAGCAGCCCGACAGGAAAAGAGACCCAGTACTTC.

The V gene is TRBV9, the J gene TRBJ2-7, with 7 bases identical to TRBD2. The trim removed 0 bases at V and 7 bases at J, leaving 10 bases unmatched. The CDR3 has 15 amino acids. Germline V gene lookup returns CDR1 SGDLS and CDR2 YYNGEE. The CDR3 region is CASSVEPSGAGEQYF. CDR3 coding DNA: TGTGCCAGCAGCGTAGAACCTAGCGGAGCCGGGGAGCAGTACTTC.

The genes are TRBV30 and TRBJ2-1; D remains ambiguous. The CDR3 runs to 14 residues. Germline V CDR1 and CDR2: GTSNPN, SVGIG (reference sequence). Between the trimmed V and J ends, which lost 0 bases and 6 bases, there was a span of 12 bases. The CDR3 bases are TGTGCCTGGAGTGTACCCCCGGAATCCAATGAGCAGTTCTTC. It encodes CAWSVPPESNEQFF.

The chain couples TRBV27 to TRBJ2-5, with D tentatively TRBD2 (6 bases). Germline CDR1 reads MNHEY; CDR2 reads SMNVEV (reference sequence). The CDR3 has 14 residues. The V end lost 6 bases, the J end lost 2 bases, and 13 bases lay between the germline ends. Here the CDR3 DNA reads TGTGCCAGCAGACCTCTAGCGTTGCAAGAGACCCAGTACTTC. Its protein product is CASRPLALQETQYF.

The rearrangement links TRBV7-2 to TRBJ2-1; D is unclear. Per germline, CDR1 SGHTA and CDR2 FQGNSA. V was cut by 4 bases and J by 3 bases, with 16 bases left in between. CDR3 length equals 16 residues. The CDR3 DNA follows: TGTGCCAGCAGCTCCCGTTCTAAGGGTTTCTACAATGAGCAGTTCTTC. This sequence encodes CASSSRSKGFYNEQFF.

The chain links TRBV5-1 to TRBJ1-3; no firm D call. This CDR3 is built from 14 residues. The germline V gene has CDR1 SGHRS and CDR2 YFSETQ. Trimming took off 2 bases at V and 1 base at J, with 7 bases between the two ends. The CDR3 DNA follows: TGCGCCAGCAGCTTTGGGGAATCTGGAAACACCATATATTTT. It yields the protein CASSFGESGNTIYF.

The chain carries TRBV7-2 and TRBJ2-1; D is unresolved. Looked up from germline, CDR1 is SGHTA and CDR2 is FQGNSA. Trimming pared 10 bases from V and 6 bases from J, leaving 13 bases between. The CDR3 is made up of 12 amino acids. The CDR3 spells CATAEVGNEQFF. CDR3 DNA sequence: TGTGCCACCGCGGAAGTGGGCAATGAGCAGTTCTTC.

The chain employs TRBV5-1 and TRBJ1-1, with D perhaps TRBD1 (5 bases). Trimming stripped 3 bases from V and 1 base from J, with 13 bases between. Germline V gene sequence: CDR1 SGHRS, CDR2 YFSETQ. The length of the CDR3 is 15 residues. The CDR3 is CASSSTGTWNTEAFF. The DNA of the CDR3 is TGCGCCAGCAGCTCCACCGGGACGTGGAACACTGAAGCTTTCTTT. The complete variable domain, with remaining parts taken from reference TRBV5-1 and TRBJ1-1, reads KAGVTQTPRYLIKTRGQQVTLSCSPISGHRSVSWYQQTPGQGLQFLFEYFSETQRNKGNFPGRFSGRQFSNSRSEMNVSTLELGDSALYLCASSSTGTWNTEAFFGQGTRLTVV.

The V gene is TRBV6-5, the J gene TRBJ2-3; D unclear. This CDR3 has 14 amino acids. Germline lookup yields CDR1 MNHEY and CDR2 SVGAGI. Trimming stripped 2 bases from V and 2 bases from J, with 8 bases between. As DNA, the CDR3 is TGTGCCAGCAGTTACGGCATTTTCACAGATACGCAGTATTTT. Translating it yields CASSYGIFTDTQYF.

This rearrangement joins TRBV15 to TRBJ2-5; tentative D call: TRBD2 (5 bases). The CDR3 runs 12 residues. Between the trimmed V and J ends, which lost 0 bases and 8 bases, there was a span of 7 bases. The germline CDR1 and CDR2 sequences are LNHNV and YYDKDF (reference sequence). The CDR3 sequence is CATSRDGVTQYF. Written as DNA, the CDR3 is TGTGCCACCAGCAGAGACGGGGTAACCCAGTACTTC. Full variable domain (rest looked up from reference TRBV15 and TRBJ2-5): DAMVIQNPRYQVTQFGKPVTLSCSQTLNHNVMYWYQQKSSQAPKLLFHYYDKDFNNEADTPDNFQSRRPNTSFCFLDIRSPGLGDTAMYLCATSRDGVTQYFGPGTRLLVL.

CDR3 in amino acids: CSVERGPPSSYNEQFF. The DNA for the CDR3 is TGCAGCGTTGAACGGGGTCCTCCGAGCTCCTACAATGAGCAGTTCTTC. The rearrangement uses TRBV29-1 and TRBJ2-1; possible D gene TRBD2, 5 bases. Trimming stripped 2 bases from V and 0 bases from J, with 14 bases between. The germline CDR1 and CDR2 sequences are SQVTM and ANQGSEA. The CDR3 contains 16 residues.